The rows below give T cell receptor beta chains drawn from one sample of a study of T cell responses to AZD1222 COVID-19 vaccine. Sequenced by immunoSEQ multiplex PCR; TCRdb stores in-frame clones only, minus some. The sample lists about 170,000 clones, approximately 90% occurring once. Sample: peripheral blood, taken on day 0 of AZD1222 vaccination. These receptors were collected from an adult in good health. The CDR3 runs from the conserved cysteine through the conserved F or W. Fields, in order: CDR3 DNA, CDR3 protein, D gene, J gene, V gene. The D gene is left open where the match is weak.

TGTGCCAGTAGCGGACTCTCTGGAGGGCAGGATGAAAAACTGTTTTTT | CASSGLSGGQDEKLFF | . | TRBJ1-4 | TRBV28
TGCAGCGTTGATATAGCTAACTATGGCTACACCTTC | CSVDIANYGYTF | . | TRBJ1-2 | TRBV29-1
TGTGCCAGCAGTTTAAGCCCGGCAGCTGGAAACACCATATATTTT | CASSLSPAAGNTIYF | . | TRBJ1-3 | TRBV28
TGTGCCAGCAGCCTGGTCGGGTCCTCTGGAAACACCATATATTTT | CASSLVGSSGNTIYF | . | TRBJ1-3 | TRBV7-9
TGTGCTAGTGGTTCCGACTTGGAGGATACGCAGTATTTT | CASGSDLEDTQYF | . | TRBJ2-3 | TRBV12-5
TGTGCCAGTAGCCCTTCCGGGACAGGGTTTTACGAGCAGTACTTC | CASSPSGTGFYEQYF | TRBD1 | TRBJ2-7 | TRBV19
TGTGCCAGCAGCTTAGTACAGGGGGGGGATAGCAATCAGCCCCAGCATTTT | CASSLVQGGDSNQPQHF | TRBD1 | TRBJ1-5 | TRBV7-2
TGTGCCATCAGTGGGGGGGGATTGGGTGAAGCTTTCTTT | CAISGGGLGEAFF | . | TRBJ1-1 | TRBV10-3
TGTGCTAGCAGCCCCCGTACGGACAATGAGCAGTTCTTC | CASSPRTDNEQFF | . | TRBJ2-1 | TRBV7-7
TGCAGCGTTGGGGGACAGCCCAACTATGGCTACACCTTC | CSVGGQPNYGYTF | TRBD1 | TRBJ1-2 | TRBV29-1
TGTGCCAGCAGCTCCTCCGGGACAGGGGTCGGAAACACCATATATTTT | CASSSSGTGVGNTIYF | TRBD1 | TRBJ1-3 | TRBV11-3